This entry features one T cell receptor (beta chain) sequence. As yet, its antigen is unknown. The CDR3 covers 14 residues. V was cut by 5 bases and J by 0 bases, with 11 bases left in between. CDR1 and CDR2 (germline): LNHDA, SQIVND (reference sequence). The data belong to a study of T cells in Graves' hyperthyroidism and ophthalmopathy. General study findings and limits: By a 13 V-J model, ophthalmopathy was set apart from stable hyperthyroidism. Among thyroid clonotypes expanded above 0.001, most also appeared in blood.

Authors of the study amplified TCR beta CDR3 regions from RNA transcripts. TCR CDR3 regions were first amplified by RT-PCR with HTBI primers. TCRdb re-derived calls from the multiplex PCR reads in MiXCR, one entry per CDR3 protein. The table records around 580,000 distinct CDR3 sequences, 16% of them present only once. The sample comprised blood. The gene calls are TRBV19 and TRBJ2-7, with D possibly being TRBD2 (6 bases). The sequence derives from a woman younger than 30 with Graves' hyperthyroidism. The CDR3 loop is CASSLLARSYEQYF. The CDR3 nucleotides read TGTGCCAGTAGTCTCCTAGCGCGCTCCTACGAGCAGTACTTC.